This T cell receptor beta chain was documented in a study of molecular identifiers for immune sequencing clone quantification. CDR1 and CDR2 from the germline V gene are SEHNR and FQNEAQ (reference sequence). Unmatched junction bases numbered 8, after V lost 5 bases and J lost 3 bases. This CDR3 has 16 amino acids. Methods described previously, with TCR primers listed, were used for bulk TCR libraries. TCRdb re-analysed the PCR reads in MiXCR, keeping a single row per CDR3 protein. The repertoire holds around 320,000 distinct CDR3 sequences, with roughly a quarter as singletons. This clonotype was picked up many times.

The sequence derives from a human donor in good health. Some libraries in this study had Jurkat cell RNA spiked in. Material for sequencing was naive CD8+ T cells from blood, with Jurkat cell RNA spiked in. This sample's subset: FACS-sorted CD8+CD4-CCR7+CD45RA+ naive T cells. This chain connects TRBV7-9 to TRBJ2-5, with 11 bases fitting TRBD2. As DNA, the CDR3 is TGTGCCAGCAGCCCCTGGACTAGCGGGTCGGAAGAGACCCAGTACTTC. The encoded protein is CASSPWTSGSEETQYF.